These 12 T cell receptor beta chains were all obtained from the same sample, sequenced in a study of shared clonotypes between healthy human individuals. Clones were read by immunoSEQ multiplex PCR, and TCRdb kept only the in-frame ones, dropping some. The data contain hundreds of thousands of clones, about 74% of them singletons. What was sequenced was memory CD4+ T cells sorted from blood. The subset is: CD45RA-negative fraction. Every receptor here comes from a woman in her 30s in good health.

This chain uses TRBV14 with TRBJ2-1, with D perhaps TRBD1 or TRBD2 (5 bases each). Between the trimmed V and J ends, which lost 6 bases and 4 bases, there was a span of 13 bases. This CDR3 comprises 14 residues. CDR1 is SGHDN, CDR2 FVKESK, per germline. The CDR3 spells CASRGTIPYNEQFF. The CDR3, as DNA: TGTGCCAGCAGAGGGACCATTCCGTACAATGAGCAGTTCTTC. The variable domain in full, completed from reference TRBV14 and TRBJ2-1, reads EAGVTQFPSHSVIEKGQTVTLRCDPISGHDNLYWYRRVMGKEIKFLLHFVKESKQDESGMPNNRFLAERTGGTYSTLKVQPAELEDSGVYFCASRGTIPYNEQFFGPGTRLTVL.

The V and J genes are TRBV6-6 and TRBJ2-1; D possibly matches TRBD1 or TRBD2 (6 bases each). Germline V gene sequence: CDR1 MNHNY, CDR2 SVGAGI (reference sequence). There are 14 residues in the CDR3. Trimming took 7 bases from V and 6 from J, leaving 16 bases between them. DNA for the CDR3: TGTGCCAGCATCGGGGGCGGAAGGGGCAATGAGCAGTTCTTC. Protein product: CASIGGGRGNEQFF.

The rearrangement uses TRBV28 and TRBJ2-5; possible D gene TRBD1, 7 bases. From germline, CDR1 is MDHEN and CDR2 SYDVKM. Deletions cut 2 bases from V and 2 bases from J, with 12 bases between. This CDR3 contains 15 residues. CDR3 DNA sequence: TGTGCCAGCAGTTTACCGCGGGGACAGCAAGAGACCCAGTACTTC. Protein: CASSLPRGQQETQYF.

J is TRBJ2-5 and V is TRBV10-1; D may be TRBD1 (6 bases). V was trimmed by 0 bases and J by 6 bases, leaving 14 bases between them. The CDR3 extends over 15 amino acids. Germline-derived CDR1 and CDR2 are WNHNN and SYGVQD (reference sequence). CDR3 residues: CASSESQKGDKTQYF. As DNA, the CDR3 is TGCGCCAGCAGTGAGTCTCAAAAGGGGGATAAGACCCAGTACTTC.

Details on this clone: It differs at one base from a far larger clone, so likely a read error. This specimen includes other DNA sequences encoding the same CDR3. This chain uses TRBV29-1 with TRBJ2-2; 9 positions agree with TRBD1. The length of the CDR3 is 12 residues. Germline CDR1 reads SQVTM; CDR2 reads ANQGSEA. The V and J ends lost 6 bases and 7 bases, in that order; junction bases with no gene match: 3. DNA for the CDR3: TGCAGCGTGGGACAGGGACACGGGGAGCTGTTTTTT. Its protein product is CSVGQGHGELFF.

The chain joins TRBV6-5 to TRBJ2-7; 9 nucleotides match TRBD1. J was trimmed by 0 bases and V by 6 bases; bases with no gene match: 6. This CDR3 is 15 amino acids long. From germline, CDR1 is MNHEY and CDR2 SVGAGI. The CDR3 coding sequence is TGTGCCAGCAGGGGGGGACAGGGCAACTCCTACGAGCAGTACTTC. It translates to CASRGGQGNSYEQYF.

V and J are TRBV5-1 and TRBJ2-7, with TRBD2 matching over 10 bases. Trimming removed 0 bases from V and 6 bases from J; junction bases left unmatched: 9. Germline lookup yields CDR1 SGHRS and CDR2 YFSETQ. The CDR3 is made up of 16 amino acids. The CDR3 loop is CASSLEASGSLGEQYF. The CDR3 DNA is TGCGCCAGCAGCTTGGAGGCTAGCGGGAGTTTAGGCGAGCAGTACTTC.

The V gene is TRBV19, the J gene TRBJ1-6; D ambiguous. Per germline, CDR1 LNHDA and CDR2 SQIVND (reference sequence). Trimming cost V 6 bases and J 5 bases, with 11 bases left between them. The CDR3 length is 14 residues. CDR3 coding DNA: TGTGCCAGTAGCCCTTCCGGGGATAATTCACCCCTCCACTTT. Protein sequence: CASSPSGDNSPLHF.

This clone appeared a single time. The J gene is TRBJ1-6, the V gene TRBV19; 7 nucleotides line up with TRBD1. V lost 7 bases, J lost 6 bases, and 9 bases stayed unmatched. CDR1 is LNHDA, CDR2 SQIVND, per germline (reference sequence). This CDR3 region has 15 residues. The CDR3 region has the DNA TGTGCCAGTAAACCGGGACAGAGCTTTAATTCACCCCTCCACTTT. Translated: CASKPGQSFNSPLHF.

A few counts support this clone. This chain joins TRBV2 and TRBJ1-5, with TRBD1 identical over 7 bases. Germline trimming cut 4 bases from V and 7 bases from J; bases unmatched to any gene: 10. The CDR3 loop spans 15 amino acids. Germline V gives CDR1 SNHLY, CDR2 FYNNEI. The CDR3 DNA reads TGTGCCAGCAGTGTGACAGGGTACCTCGGGCAGCCCCAGCATTTT. This codes for CASSVTGYLGQPQHF.

V gene TRBV13 combines with J gene TRBJ2-3; TRBD2 matches at 10 bases. Germline V CDR1 and CDR2: PRHDT, FYEKMQ (reference sequence). The CDR3 totals 17 residues. J was trimmed by 2 bases and V by 4 bases; bases with no gene match: 9. In DNA form, the CDR3 reads TGTGCCAGCAGCTCTCCTCCCGGGACTAGCGCCACAGATACGCAGTATTTT. It specifies CASSSPPGTSATDTQYF.

With respect to this clone: The germline gene is not matched at one end of the junction; a read error may be the cause. CDR3 sequence (DNA): TGTGCCATCAGTGAGTACTTATCGGGGGGGAATCAGCCCCAGCATTTT. Translated, it gives CAISEYLSGGNQPQHF. The chain recombines TRBV6-1 with TRBJ1-5, with D tentatively TRBD1 (5 bases). The CDR3 runs to 16 residues. Germline V gene sequence: CDR1 MNHNS, CDR2 SASEGT.